These 10 T cell receptor beta chains were sequenced from one sample in a study of blood T cell repertoires in COVID-19. TCRdb's table, derived via immunoSEQ multiplex PCR, lists solely in-frame clones and lacks some. The sample lists about 13,000 clones, around 76% occurring once. Sequenced input: peripheral blood. These receptor sequences come from a woman older than 75 with acute or convalescent COVID-19.

The genes are TRBV4-1 and TRBJ1-5; weak D call: TRBD1 (6 bases). The germline V gene has CDR1 MGHRA and CDR2 YSYEKL. This CDR3 has 14 amino acids. The V end was cut by 6 bases, the J end by 5 bases, with 14 bases between. CDR3 amino acids: CASSHRDRDQPQHF. The CDR3 nucleotides are TGCGCCAGCAGTCACAGGGACCGGGATCAGCCCCAGCATTTT.

This sequence joins TRBV18 and TRBJ2-2; weak D call: TRBD2 (5 bases). The CDR3 length is 14 residues. Germline assignment: CDR1 KGHSH and CDR2 LQKENI. V gave up 1 base and J gave up 6 bases, with 9 bases separating them. The CDR3 reads CASSPQGGAGELFF. The CDR3 DNA follows: TGTGCCAGCTCACCACAAGGAGGTGCCGGGGAGCTGTTTTTT.

J is TRBJ1-5 and V is TRBV19; 7 nucleotides line up with TRBD1. The germline V gene has CDR1 LNHDA and CDR2 SQIVND (reference sequence). V lost 5 bases to trimming and J lost 5 bases; unmatched junction nucleotides: 9. The CDR3 contains 15 residues. The CDR3 nucleotides read TGTGCCAGTAGTCCGAGAGACAGGGTAGATCAGCCCCAGCATTTT. Translating gives CASSPRDRVDQPQHF.

The V call is TRBV23-1, the J call TRBJ2-7; D is perhaps TRBD1 (6 bases). TRBV23-1 is known as an ORF, though its function is uncertain. The CDR3 has 14 residues. Trimming took off 3 bases at V and 5 bases at J, with 14 bases between the two ends. The chain's CDR3 is CASSHPGHVHEQYF. CDR3 sequence (DNA): TGCGCCAGCAGTCACCCGGGACATGTTCACGAGCAGTACTTC.

The chain combines TRBV15 with TRBJ2-3, with a possible D match to TRBD2 (5 bases). The CDR3 is made up of 15 amino acids. Germline CDR1 and CDR2: LNHNV and YYDKDF (reference sequence). The V end lost 1 base, the J end lost 6 bases, and 14 bases lay between the germline ends. The CDR3 DNA follows: TGTGCCACCAGCAGAGCGCCGGGGAGTGGGGATACGCAGTATTTT. Its translation: CATSRAPGSGDTQYF.

The chain recombines TRBV4-2 with TRBJ2-1, with 8 positions matching TRBD2. The CDR3 loop spans 16 amino acids. V lost 4 bases to trimming and J lost 3 bases; unmatched junction nucleotides: 8. Germline V gene data show CDR1 as LGHNA and CDR2 as YNFKEQ. CDR3 amino acids: CASSLRPSGGYNEQFF. The DNA for the CDR3 is TGTGCCAGCAGCCTGAGACCCAGCGGGGGCTACAATGAGCAGTTCTTC.

This clone was seen just once. The genes are TRBV9 and TRBJ2-5; 7 bases map to TRBD2. CDR3 size: 15 residues. V was pared by 2 bases and J by 1 base, with 5 bases of the junction left unmatched. Germline V lookup: CDR1 SGDLS, CDR2 YYNGEE. CDR3 nucleotides: TGTGCCAGCAGCGTTACTAGCGCCCTCCAAGAGACCCAGTACTTC. It yields the protein CASSVTSALQETQYF.

This clone was observed a handful of times. The CDR3 sequence is CASSSLWTGPWFF. CDR3 DNA: TGTGCCAGCAGTTCGTTATGGACAGGGCCTTGGTTTTTT. The genes are TRBV27 and TRBJ1-4, with TRBD1 matching 8 bases. CDR1 MNHEY and CDR2 SMNVEV come from the germline V gene (reference sequence). V shed 4 bases, J shed 16 bases, and the junction held 11 bases outside the gene matches. The CDR3 length is 13 residues.

The J gene is TRBJ2-3, the V gene TRBV6-5, with 14 bases identical to TRBD2. V shed 4 bases, J shed 9 bases, and the junction held 9 bases outside the gene matches. The germline V gene encodes CDR1 MNHEY and CDR2 SVGAGI. This CDR3 region has 16 residues. The CDR3 here is CASSSPGTSGSSTQYF. CDR3 sequence (DNA): TGTGCCAGCAGTTCCCCCGGGACTAGCGGGAGTAGCACGCAGTATTTT.

A few counts support this clone. A much larger clone lies one base from this, so it may be a read error. The chain has TRBV7-9 and TRBJ2-7, with 13 bases that match TRBD2. V shed 5 bases and J 3 bases; nucleotides not matched to a gene: 16. In germline, CDR1 is SEHNR, CDR2 FQNEAQ (reference sequence). The CDR3 consists of 19 residues. CDR3 in amino acids: CASSGEVTSGGAQSYEQYF. The CDR3 nucleotides are TGTGCCAGCAGCGGGGAGGTAACTAGCGGGGGGGCTCAGAGCTACGAGCAGTACTTC.